Following are 5 T cell receptor beta chains from one sample sequenced in a study of tumor-infiltrating lymphocytes in primary liver carcinoma. Both blood RNA, taken from unsorted whole blood, and germline DNA were extracted. A primer matching the constant region was used to make TCR beta cDNA from approximately 0.45 ug of total RNA. Employing slightly modified ARM-PCR, three nested multiplex PCR rounds were run, and these gave rise to the TCR beta libraries. Investigators reported that the first two PCR rounds, at 10 cycles each, used TRBV1-TRBV30 forward primers with a C-beta reverse primer. TCRdb reanalysed the multiplex PCR reads using MiXCR and keeps one entry per CDR3 protein. There are 310,000 or so distinct CDR3 sequences in the sample; roughly 60% occur only once, and approximately 17% lies in the top ten. Sequencing input: peripheral blood. The source is a woman aged 25 to 45 with primary liver carcinoma and hepatitis B virus infection.

Remarks on this clonotype: A clone one base away is much larger, so this may be a read error. As the CDR3 is not closed by the conserved phenylalanine or tryptophan, this likely results from a read error. The rearrangement links TRBV7-8 to TRBJ2-1; D may be TRBD2 (6 bases). The V end lost 3 bases, the J end lost 2 bases, and 11 bases lay between the germline ends. CDR3 length equals 15 residues. Germline-derived CDR1 and CDR2 are SGHVS and FQNEAQ. The CDR3 region is CASSFSSATYNEQFL. DNA for the CDR3: TGTGCCAGCAGCTTCTCTAGCGCGACCTACAATGAGCAGTTCTTA.

The genes are TRBV13 and TRBJ2-1, with D uncertain. Trimming took off 2 bases at V and 3 bases at J, with 8 bases between the two ends. This CDR3 is 14 amino acids long. CDR1 is PRHDT and CDR2 is FYEKMQ in the germline V gene (reference sequence). The CDR3 DNA reads TGTGCCAGCAGCTTAAGGGCGGACTACAATGAGCAGTTCTTC. Translating gives CASSLRADYNEQFF.

The chain uses TRBV4-3 and TRBJ2-1, with TRBD2 matching over 8 bases. Germline V gene sequence: CDR1 LGHNA, CDR2 YSLEER. The CDR3 spans 16 residues. Trimming removed 0 bases from V and 11 bases from J; junction bases left unmatched: 12. The CDR3 coding sequence is TGCGCCAGCAGCCAAGATGCGGGAGGCTCCTACAGTAAGCAGTTCTTC. It encodes CASSQDAGGSYSKQFF.

This clonotype turned up a few times. The rearrangement uses TRBV4-2 and TRBJ2-3; 9 bases match TRBD2. Germline-derived CDR1 and CDR2 are LGHNA and YNFKEQ. V gave up 4 bases and J gave up 4 bases; unmatched junction bases: 9. The CDR3 has 16 residues. The CDR3 DNA is TGTGCCAGCAGCCTCAAACTAGCGGGCCACTCAGATACGCAGTATTTT. Amino acid sequence: CASSLKLAGHSDTQYF.

Note on this clonotype: One base away lies a much larger clone, so this may be a sequencing read error. J is TRBJ2-1 and V is TRBV6-2 or TRBV6-3; D is possibly TRBD1 (7 bases). CDR3 size: 16 residues. Germline V gives CDR1 MNHEY, CDR2 SVGEGT. This chain's CDR3 is CANSPGGTPSYNEQFF. The CDR3 region has the DNA TGTGCCAACAGTCCAGGGGGGACACCATCCTACAATGAGCAGTTCTTC.